This TCR beta chain was sequenced for a study of T and B cells in COVID-19 patients. Study-level background: Blood was sampled from COVID-19 patients who were either actively infected or recovered. The recovered patients had mostly mild to moderate COVID-19 with outpatient management. Comorbidities linked to unfavorable COVID-19 outcome were present in 18 of 20 active-infection patients.

Multiplex PCR with BIOMED2 TRB-A/B primer pools amplified TRB rearrangements. MiXCR, run by TCRdb on the multiplex PCR reads, gives a single entry per CDR3 protein. The table lists fewer than 2,500 distinct CDR3 sequences, 25% to 30% of them singletons. General study results and limits: Highly clonal in active COVID-19, TRB repertoires exceeded healthy-donor diversity and richness at recovery.

Each TRB amplification used roughly 220-550 ng of genomic DNA from blood. Worth noting for this clonotype: Its antigen is undetermined.

Germline V gene lookup returns CDR1 SGHTA and CDR2 FQGNSA. The CDR3 has 15 residues. J gave up 3 bases and V 5 bases, and 4 bases lay outside the gene matches. The chain combines TRBV7-2 with TRBJ2-1; the match to TRBD1 covers 10 bases. The sample consisted of blood. This receptor was obtained from a human donor with active COVID-19. The CDR3 is CASSLDRGIYNEQFF. CDR3 DNA: TGTGCCAGCAGCCTGGACAGGGGGATCTACAATGAGCAGTTCTTC.